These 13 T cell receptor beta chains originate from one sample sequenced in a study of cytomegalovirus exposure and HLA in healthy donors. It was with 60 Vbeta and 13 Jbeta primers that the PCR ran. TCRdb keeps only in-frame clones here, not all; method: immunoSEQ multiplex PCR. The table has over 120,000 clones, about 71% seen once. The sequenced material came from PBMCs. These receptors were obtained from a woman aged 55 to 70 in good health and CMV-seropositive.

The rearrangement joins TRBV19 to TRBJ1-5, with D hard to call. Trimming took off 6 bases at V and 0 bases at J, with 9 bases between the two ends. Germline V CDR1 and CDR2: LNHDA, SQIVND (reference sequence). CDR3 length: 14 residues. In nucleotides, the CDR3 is TGTGCCAGTAGCCCCCTGAGTAGCAATCAGCCCCAGCATTTT. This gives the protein CASSPLSSNQPQHF.

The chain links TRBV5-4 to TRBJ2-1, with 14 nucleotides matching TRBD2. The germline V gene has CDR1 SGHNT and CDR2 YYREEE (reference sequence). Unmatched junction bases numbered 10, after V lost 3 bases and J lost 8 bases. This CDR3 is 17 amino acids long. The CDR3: CASSSPQTSGRAHEQFF. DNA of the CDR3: TGTGCCAGCAGCTCGCCCCAGACTAGCGGGAGGGCCCATGAGCAGTTCTTC.

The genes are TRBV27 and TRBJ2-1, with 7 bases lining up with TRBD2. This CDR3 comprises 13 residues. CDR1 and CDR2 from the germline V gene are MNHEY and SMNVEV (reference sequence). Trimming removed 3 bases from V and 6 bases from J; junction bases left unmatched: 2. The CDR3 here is CASSFGLGNEQFF. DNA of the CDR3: TGTGCCAGCAGTTTCGGACTAGGCAATGAGCAGTTCTTC.

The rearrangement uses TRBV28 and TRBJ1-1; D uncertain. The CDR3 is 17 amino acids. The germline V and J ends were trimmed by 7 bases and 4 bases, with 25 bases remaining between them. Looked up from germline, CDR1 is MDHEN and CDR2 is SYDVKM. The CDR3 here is CASTDPRAPGGSTEAFF. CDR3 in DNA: TGTGCCAGCACCGACCCCCGGGCTCCCGGAGGAAGCACTGAAGCTTTCTTT.

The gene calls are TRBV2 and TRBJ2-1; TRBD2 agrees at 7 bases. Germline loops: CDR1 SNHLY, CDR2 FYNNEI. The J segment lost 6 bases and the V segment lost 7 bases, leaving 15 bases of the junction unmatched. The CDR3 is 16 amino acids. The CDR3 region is CASKRIAGGLRNEQFF. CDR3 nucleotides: TGTGCCAGCAAACGTATAGCGGGCGGGCTTCGCAATGAGCAGTTCTTC. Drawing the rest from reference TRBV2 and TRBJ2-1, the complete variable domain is EPEVTQTPSHQVTQMGQEVILRCVPISNHLYFYWYRQILGQKVEFLVSFYNNEISEKSEIFDDQFSVERPDGSNFTLKIRSTKLEDSAMYFCASKRIAGGLRNEQFFGPGTRLTVL.

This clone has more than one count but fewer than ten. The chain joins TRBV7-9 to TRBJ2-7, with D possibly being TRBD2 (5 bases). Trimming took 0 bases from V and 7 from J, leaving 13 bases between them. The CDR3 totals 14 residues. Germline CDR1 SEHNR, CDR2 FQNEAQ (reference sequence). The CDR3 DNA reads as TGTGCCAGCAGCTTAGCGCTAAAAGTAGCGGAGCAGTACTTC. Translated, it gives CASSLALKVAEQYF.

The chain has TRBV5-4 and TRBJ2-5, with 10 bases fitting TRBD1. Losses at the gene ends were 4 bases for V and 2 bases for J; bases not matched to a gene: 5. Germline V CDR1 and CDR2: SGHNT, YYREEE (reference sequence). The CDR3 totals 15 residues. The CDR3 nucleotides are TGTGCCAGCAGCGGCGGGACAGGGGCTCAAGAGACCCAGTACTTC. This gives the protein CASSGGTGAQETQYF.

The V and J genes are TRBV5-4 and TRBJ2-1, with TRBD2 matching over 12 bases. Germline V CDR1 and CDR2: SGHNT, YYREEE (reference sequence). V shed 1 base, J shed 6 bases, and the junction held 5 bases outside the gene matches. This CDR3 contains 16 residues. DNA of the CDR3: TGTGCCAGCAGCTTGTCTAGCGGGAGGGCCCTCAATGAGCAGTTCTTC. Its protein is CASSLSSGRALNEQFF.

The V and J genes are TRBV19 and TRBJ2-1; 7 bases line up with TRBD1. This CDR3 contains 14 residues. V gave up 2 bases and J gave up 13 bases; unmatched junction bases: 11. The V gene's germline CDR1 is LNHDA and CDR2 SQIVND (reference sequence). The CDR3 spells CASSITRGQDYQFF. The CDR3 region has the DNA TGTGCCAGTAGTATAACCCGAGGACAGGATTATCAGTTCTTC.

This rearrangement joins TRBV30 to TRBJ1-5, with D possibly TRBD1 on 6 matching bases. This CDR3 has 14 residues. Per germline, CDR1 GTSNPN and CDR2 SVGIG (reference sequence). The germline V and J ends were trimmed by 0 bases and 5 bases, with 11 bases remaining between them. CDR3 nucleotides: TGTGCCTGGAGTGTACGGGCAGGGGATCAGCCCCAGCATTTT. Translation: CAWSVRAGDQPQHF.

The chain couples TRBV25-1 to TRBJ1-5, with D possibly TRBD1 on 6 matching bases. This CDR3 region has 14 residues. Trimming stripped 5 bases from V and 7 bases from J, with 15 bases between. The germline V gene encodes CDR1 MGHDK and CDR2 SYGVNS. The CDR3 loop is CASSLTGQNQPQHF. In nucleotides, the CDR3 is TGTGCCAGCAGTTTGACAGGCCAGAACCAGCCCCAGCATTTT. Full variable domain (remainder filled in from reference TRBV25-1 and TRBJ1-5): EADIYQTPRYLVIGTGKKITLECSQTMGHDKMYWYQQDPGMELHLIHYSYGVNSTEKGDLSSESTVSRIRTEHFPLTLESARPSHTSQYLCASSLTGQNQPQHFGDGTRLSIL.

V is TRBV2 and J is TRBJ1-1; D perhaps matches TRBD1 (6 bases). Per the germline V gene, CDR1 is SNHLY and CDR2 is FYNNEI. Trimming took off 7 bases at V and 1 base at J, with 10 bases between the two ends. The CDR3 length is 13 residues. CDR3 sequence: CASTRTANTEAFF. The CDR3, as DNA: TGTGCCAGCACTAGGACAGCGAACACTGAAGCTTTCTTT.

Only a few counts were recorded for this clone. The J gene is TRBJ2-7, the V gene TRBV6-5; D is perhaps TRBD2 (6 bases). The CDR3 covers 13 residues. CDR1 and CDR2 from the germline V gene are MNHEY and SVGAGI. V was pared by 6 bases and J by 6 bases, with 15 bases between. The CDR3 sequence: CASSLAGRSEQYF. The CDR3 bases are TGTGCCAGCAGCCTGGCGGGGCGATCCGAGCAGTACTTC.